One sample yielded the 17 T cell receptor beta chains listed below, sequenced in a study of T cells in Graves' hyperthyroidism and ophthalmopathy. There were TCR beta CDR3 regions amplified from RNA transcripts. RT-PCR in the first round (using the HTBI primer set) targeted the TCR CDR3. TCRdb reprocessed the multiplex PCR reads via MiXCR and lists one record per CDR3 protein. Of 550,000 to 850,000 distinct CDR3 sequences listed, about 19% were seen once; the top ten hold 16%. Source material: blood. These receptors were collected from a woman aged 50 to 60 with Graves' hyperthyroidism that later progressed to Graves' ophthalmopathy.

This CDR3 reads CASSGTGNEQYF. The CDR3 nucleotides are TGTGCCAGCAGCGGGACAGGGAACGAGCAGTACTTC. The V and J genes are TRBV9 and TRBJ2-7; TRBD1 agrees at 8 bases. The germline gives CDR1 SGDLS, CDR2 YYNGEE. The CDR3 has 12 residues. Trimming took 3 bases from V and 5 from J; bases not matched to a gene: 1.

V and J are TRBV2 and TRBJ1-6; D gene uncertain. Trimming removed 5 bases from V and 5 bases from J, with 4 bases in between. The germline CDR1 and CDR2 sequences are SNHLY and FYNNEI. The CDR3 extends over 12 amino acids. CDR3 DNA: TGTGCCAGCAGTCAGAATAATTCACCCCTCCACTTT. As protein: CASSQNNSPLHF.

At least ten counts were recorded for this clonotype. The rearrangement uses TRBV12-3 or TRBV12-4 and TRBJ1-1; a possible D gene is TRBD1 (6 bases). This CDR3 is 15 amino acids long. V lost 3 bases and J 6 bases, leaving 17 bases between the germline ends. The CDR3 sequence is CASSFGAGRGAEAFF. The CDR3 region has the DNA TGTGCCAGCAGTTTTGGGGCAGGCAGGGGCGCTGAAGCTTTCTTT.

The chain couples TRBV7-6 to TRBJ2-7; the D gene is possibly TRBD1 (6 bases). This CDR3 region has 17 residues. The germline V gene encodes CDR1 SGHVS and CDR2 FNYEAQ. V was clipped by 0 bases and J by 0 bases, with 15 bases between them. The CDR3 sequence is CASSLALQTGVSYEQYF. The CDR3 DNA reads TGTGCCAGCAGCTTAGCGCTTCAGACAGGTGTCTCCTACGAGCAGTACTTC.

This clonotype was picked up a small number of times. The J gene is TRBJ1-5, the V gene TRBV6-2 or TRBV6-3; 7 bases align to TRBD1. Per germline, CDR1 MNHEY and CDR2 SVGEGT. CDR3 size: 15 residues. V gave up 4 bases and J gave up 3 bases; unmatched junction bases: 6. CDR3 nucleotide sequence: TGTGCCAGCAGTTCGCATCAGGGGGACAATCAGCCCCAGCATTTT. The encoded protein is CASSSHQGDNQPQHF.

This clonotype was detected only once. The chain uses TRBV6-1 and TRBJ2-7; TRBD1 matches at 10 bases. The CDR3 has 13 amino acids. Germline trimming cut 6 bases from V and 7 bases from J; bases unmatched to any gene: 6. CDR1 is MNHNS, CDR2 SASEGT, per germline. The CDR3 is CASRPGQGYEQYF. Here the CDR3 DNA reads TGTGCCAGCAGACCGGGACAGGGGTATGAGCAGTACTTC.

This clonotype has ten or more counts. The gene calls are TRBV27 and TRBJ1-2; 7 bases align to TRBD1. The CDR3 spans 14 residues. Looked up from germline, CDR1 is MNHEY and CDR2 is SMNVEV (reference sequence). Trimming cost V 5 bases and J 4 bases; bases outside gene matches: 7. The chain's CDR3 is CASSLLRDSYGYTF. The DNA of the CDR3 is TGTGCCAGCAGTCTCCTACGGGACAGCTATGGCTACACCTTC.

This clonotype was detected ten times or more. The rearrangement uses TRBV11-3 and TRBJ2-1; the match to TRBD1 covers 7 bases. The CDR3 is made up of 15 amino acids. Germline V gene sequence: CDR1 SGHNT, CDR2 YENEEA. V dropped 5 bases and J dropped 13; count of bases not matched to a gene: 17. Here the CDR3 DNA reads TGTGCCAGCAGCCCTCAGGGCAGCCGGGACAGTTATCAGTTCTTC. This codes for CASSPQGSRDSYQFF.

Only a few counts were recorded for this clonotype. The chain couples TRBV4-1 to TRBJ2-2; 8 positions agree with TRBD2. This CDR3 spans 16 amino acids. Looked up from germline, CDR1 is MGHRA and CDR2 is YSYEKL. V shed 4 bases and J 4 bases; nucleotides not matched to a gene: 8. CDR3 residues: CASSPRAGRGTGELFF. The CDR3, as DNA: TGCGCCAGCAGCCCAAGAGCCGGGAGGGGCACCGGGGAGCTGTTTTTT.

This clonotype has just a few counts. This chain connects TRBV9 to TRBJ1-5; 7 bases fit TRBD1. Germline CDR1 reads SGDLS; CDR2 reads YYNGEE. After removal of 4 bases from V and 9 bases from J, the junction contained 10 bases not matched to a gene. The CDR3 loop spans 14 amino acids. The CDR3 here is CASSQRDSPWPQHF. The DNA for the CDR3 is TGTGCCAGCAGCCAACGGGACAGCCCGTGGCCCCAGCATTTT.

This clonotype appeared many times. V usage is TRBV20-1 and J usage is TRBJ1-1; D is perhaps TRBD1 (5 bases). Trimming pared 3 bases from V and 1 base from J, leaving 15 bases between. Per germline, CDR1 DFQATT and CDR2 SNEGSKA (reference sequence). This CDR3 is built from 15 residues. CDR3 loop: CSARKPGPKNTEAFF. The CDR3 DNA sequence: TGCAGTGCTAGGAAACCGGGACCGAAGAACACTGAAGCTTTCTTT.

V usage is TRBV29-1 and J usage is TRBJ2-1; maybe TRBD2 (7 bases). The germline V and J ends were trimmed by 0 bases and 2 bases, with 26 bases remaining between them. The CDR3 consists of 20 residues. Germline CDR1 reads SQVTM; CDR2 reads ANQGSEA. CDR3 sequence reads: CSVEESGGWGVAQPYNEQFF. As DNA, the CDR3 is TGCAGCGTTGAAGAGTCGGGGGGCTGGGGGGTAGCCCAACCCTACAATGAGCAGTTCTTC.

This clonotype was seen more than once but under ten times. CDR3 in amino acids: CASSEGGRGATDTQYF. The CDR3 bases are TGTGCCAGCAGTGAAGGGGGTAGGGGAGCCACAGATACGCAGTATTTT. The V gene is TRBV25-1, the J gene TRBJ2-3; D is tentatively TRBD1 or TRBD2 (5 bases each). V lost 2 bases and J lost 2, with 14 bases in between. The CDR3 loop spans 16 amino acids. The V gene's germline CDR1 is MGHDK and CDR2 SYGVNS. The full variable domain, in which reference TRBV25-1 and TRBJ2-3 provide the parts outside the CDR3, is EADIYQTPRYLVIGTGKKITLECSQTMGHDKMYWYQQDPGMELHLIHYSYGVNSTEKGDLSSESTVSRIRTEHFPLTLESARPSHTSQYLCASSEGGRGATDTQYFGPGTRLTVL.

The CDR3 sequence is CASSGQGGINYGYTF. CDR3 DNA sequence: TGTGCCAGCAGTGGGCAGGGAGGAATTAACTATGGCTACACCTTC. The chain is built from TRBV6-1 and TRBJ1-2, with D possibly matching TRBD1 (5 bases). The V end was cut by 4 bases, the J end by 1 base, with 13 bases between. The CDR3 contains 15 residues. Per germline, CDR1 MNHNS and CDR2 SASEGT.

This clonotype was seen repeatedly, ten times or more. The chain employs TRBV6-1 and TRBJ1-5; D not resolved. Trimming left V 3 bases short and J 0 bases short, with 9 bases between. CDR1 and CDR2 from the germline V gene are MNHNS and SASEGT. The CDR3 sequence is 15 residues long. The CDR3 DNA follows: TGTGCCAGCAGTGACGGAGGGATTAGCAATCAGCCCCAGCATTTT. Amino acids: CASSDGGISNQPQHF.

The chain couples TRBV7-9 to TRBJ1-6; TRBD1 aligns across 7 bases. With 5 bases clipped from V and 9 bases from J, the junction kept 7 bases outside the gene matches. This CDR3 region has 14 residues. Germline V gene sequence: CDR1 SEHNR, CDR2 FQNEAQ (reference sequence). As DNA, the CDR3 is TGTGCCAGCAGCCCGGGACAGAGTAGTTCACCCCTCCACTTT. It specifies CASSPGQSSSPLHF.

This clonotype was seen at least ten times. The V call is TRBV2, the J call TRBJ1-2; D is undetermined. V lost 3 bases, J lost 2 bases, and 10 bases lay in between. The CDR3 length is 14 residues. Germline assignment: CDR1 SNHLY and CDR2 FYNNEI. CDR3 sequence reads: CASSETHSNYGYTF. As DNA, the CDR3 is TGTGCCAGCAGTGAGACGCACAGCAACTATGGCTACACCTTC.